This T cell receptor (beta chain) is from a study of blood T cell repertoires in COVID-19. Overall study context: There were acute and convalescent COVID-19 samples, and they came from the United States, Italy and Spain. PBMCs, B-cell-depleted T cells, or T cells were the source of the cDNA or gDNA that made up the material.

The V and J ends lost 9 bases and 7 bases, in that order; junction bases with no gene match: 7. The germline gives CDR1 SNHLY, CDR2 FYNNEI. The CDR3 sequence is 12 residues long. As handled by the study authors: Reference gene primer amplification gave estimated nucleated cell counts. Sequencing was performed with immunoSEQ multiplex PCR; in TCRdb, only in-frame clones are kept and a portion is missing. V and J calls plus clone size are reproduced from that table; the DNA served to infer D and trimming. The sample lists tens of thousands of clones, roughly four fifths occurring once. The chain joins TRBV2 to TRBJ1-1, with 8 bases fitting TRBD1. The specimen was peripheral blood. This clonotype originated in a human donor in a cohort sampled during active COVID-19. Here the CDR3 DNA reads TGTGCCAGGACGACAGGGGAAAGTGAAGCTTTCTTT. This translates into CARTTGESEAFF.